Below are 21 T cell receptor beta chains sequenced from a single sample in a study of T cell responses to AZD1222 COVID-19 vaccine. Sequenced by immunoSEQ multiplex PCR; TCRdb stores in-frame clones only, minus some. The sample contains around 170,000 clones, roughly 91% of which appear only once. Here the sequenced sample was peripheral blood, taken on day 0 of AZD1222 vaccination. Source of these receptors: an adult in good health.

CDR3 DNA sequence: TGTGCCAGCAGCCAAGATCCTGGAAACACCATATATTTT. This gives the protein CASSQDPGNTIYF. The chain links TRBV3-1 (or the pseudogene TRBV3-2) to TRBJ1-3; no reliable D call. Germline values: CDR1 LGHDT, CDR2 YNNKEL (reference sequence). Trimming shortened V by 0 bases and J by 2 bases, and 2 bases separated the two germline ends. The CDR3 runs 13 residues.

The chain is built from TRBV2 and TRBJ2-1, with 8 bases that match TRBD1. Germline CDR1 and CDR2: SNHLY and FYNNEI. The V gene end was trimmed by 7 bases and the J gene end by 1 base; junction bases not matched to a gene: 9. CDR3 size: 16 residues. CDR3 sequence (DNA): TGTGCCAGCAAAAAAGGACAGGGAGTTTCCTACAATGAGCAGTTCTTC. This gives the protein CASKKGQGVSYNEQFF. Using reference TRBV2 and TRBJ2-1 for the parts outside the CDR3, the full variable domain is EPEVTQTPSHQVTQMGQEVILRCVPISNHLYFYWYRQILGQKVEFLVSFYNNEISEKSEIFDDQFSVERPDGSNFTLKIRSTKLEDSAMYFCASKKGQGVSYNEQFFGPGTRLTVL.

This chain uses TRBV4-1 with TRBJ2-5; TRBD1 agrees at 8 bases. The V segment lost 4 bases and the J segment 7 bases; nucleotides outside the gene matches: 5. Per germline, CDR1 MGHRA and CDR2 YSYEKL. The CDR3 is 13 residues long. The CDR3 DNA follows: TGCGCCAGCAGCCCAACCGGACAGGGGACCCAGTACTTC. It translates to CASSPTGQGTQYF.

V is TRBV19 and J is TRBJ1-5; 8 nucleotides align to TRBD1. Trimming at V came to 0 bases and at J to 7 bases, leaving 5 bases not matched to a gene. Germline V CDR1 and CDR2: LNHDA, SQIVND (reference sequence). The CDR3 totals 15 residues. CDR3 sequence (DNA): TGTGCCAGTAGTATAGACTACAGGGGGGGCCAGCCCCAGCATTTT. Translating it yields CASSIDYRGGQPQHF.

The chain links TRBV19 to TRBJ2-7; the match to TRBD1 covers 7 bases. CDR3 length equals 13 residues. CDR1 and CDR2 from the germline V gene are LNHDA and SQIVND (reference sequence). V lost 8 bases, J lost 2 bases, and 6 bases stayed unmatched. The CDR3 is CASPPGTAYEQYF. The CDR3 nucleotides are TGTGCCAGTCCGCCCGGGACAGCCTACGAGCAGTACTTC.

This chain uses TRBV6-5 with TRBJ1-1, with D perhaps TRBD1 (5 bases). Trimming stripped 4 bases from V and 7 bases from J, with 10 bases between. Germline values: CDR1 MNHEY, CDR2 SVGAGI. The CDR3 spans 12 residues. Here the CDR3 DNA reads TGTGCCAGCAGTTCTGGGACGCTTGAAGCTTTCTTT. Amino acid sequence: CASSSGTLEAFF.

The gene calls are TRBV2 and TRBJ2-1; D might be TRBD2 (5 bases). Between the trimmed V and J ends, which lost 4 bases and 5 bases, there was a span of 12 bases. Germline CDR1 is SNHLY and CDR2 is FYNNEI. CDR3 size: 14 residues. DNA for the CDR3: TGTGCCAGCAGTGTCACTTACGGGGACAATGAGCAGTTCTTC. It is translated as CASSVTYGDNEQFF.

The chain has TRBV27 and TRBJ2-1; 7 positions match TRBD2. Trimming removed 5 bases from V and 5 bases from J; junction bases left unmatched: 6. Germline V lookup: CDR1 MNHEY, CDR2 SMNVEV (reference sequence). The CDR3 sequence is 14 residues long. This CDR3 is CASSLGGLDNEQFF. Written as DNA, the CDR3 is TGTGCCAGCAGTCTTGGCGGACTAGACAATGAGCAGTTCTTC.

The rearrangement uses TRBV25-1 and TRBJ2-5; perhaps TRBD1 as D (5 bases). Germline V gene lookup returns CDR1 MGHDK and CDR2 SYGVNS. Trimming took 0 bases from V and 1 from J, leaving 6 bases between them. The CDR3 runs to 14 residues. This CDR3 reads CASSEYRGQETQYF. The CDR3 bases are TGTGCCAGCAGTGAATATAGGGGCCAAGAGACCCAGTACTTC. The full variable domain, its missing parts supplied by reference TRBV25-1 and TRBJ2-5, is EADIYQTPRYLVIGTGKKITLECSQTMGHDKMYWYQQDPGMELHLIHYSYGVNSTEKGDLSSESTVSRIRTEHFPLTLESARPSHTSQYLCASSEYRGQETQYFGPGTRLLVL.

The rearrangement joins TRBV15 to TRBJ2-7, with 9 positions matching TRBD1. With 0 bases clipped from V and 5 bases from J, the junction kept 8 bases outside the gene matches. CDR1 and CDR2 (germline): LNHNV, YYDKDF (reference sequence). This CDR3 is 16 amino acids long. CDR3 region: CATSREPGQGIDEQYF. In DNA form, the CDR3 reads TGTGCCACCAGCAGAGAACCGGGACAGGGAATCGACGAGCAGTACTTC.

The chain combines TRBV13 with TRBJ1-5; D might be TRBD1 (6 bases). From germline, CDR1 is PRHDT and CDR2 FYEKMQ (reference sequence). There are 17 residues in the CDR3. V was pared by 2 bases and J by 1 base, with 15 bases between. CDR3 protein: CASSLRGSVLSNQPQHF. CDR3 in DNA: TGTGCCAGCAGCTTAAGGGGGTCGGTCTTGAGCAATCAGCCCCAGCATTTT.

The CDR3 bases are TGTGCCAGCAGCGTAGAGGTAGGGGGGTCACCCCCCCAGTACTTC. Translated, it gives CASSVEVGGSPPQYF. The chain links TRBV9 to TRBJ2-5; D is possibly TRBD1 or TRBD2 (6 bases each). Per the germline V gene, CDR1 is SGDLS and CDR2 is YYNGEE. CDR3 length: 15 amino acids. The V and J ends lost 0 bases and 9 bases respectively, with 18 bases between them.

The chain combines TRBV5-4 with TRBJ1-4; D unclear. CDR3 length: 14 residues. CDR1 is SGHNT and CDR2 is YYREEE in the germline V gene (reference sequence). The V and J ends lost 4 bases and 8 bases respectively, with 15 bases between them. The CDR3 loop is CASSDGVRLEKLFF. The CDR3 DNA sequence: TGTGCCAGCAGCGACGGGGTTCGATTAGAAAAACTGTTTTTT.

Here the CDR3 DNA reads TGTGCCAGCAGCTTCCGACAGAACACTGAAGCTTTCTTT. Its protein product is CASSFRQNTEAFF. The rearrangement joins TRBV9 to TRBJ1-1; D remains ambiguous. This CDR3 region has 13 residues. Germline lookup yields CDR1 SGDLS and CDR2 YYNGEE. V was pared by 4 bases and J by 1 base, with 8 bases between.

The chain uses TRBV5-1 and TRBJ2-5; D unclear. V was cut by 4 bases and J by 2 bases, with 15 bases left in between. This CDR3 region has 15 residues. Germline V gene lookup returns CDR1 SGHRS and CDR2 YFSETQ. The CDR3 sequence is CASSQGSSEQETQYF. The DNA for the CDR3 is TGCGCCAGCAGCCAAGGATCGTCTGAACAAGAGACCCAGTACTTC.

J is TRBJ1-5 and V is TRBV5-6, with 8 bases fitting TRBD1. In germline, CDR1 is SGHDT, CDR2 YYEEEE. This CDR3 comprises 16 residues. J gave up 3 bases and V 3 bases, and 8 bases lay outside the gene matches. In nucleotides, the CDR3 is TGTGCCAGCAGCTCGTCCGGGACAGGCGTCAATCAGCCCCAGCATTTT. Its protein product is CASSSSGTGVNQPQHF. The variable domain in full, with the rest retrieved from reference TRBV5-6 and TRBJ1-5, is DAGVTQSPTHLIKTRGQQVTLRCSPKSGHDTVSWYQQALGQGPQFIFQYYEEEERQRGNFPDRFSGHQFPNYSSELNVNALLLGDSALYLCASSSSGTGVNQPQHFGDGTRLSIL.

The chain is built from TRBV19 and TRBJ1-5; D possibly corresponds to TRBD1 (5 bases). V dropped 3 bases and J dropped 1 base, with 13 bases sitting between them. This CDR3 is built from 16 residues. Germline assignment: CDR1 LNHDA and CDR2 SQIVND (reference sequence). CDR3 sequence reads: CASSINRDVSNQPQHF. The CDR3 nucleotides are TGTGCCAGTAGTATCAACCGGGACGTAAGCAATCAGCCCCAGCATTTT.

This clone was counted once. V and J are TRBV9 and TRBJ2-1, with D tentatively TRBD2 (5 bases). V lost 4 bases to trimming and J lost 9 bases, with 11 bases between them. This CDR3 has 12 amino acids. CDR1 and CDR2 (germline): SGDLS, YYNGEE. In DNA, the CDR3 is TGTGCCAGCAGCCCTCACGAGGGTGAGCAGTTCTTC. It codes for CASSPHEGEQFF.

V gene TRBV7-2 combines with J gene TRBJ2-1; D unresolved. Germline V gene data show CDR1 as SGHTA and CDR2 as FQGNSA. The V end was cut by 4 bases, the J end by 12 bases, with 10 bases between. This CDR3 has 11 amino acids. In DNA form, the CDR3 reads TGTGCCAGCAGCTCCCTAAAGACGCAGTTCTTC. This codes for CASSSLKTQFF.

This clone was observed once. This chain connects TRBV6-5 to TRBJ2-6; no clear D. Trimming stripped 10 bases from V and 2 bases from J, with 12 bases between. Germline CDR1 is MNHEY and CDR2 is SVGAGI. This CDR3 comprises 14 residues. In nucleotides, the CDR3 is TGTGCCACCTACGTGTGGGCTGGGGCCAACGTCCTGACTTTC. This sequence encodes CATYVWAGANVLTF.

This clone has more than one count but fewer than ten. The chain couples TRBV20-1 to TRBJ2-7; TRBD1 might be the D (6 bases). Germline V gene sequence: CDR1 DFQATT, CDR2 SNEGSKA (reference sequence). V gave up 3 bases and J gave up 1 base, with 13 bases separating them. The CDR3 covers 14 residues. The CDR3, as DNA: TGCAGTGCTAGTCGCCCAGGGGTATCCTACGAGCAGTACTTC. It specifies CSASRPGVSYEQYF.